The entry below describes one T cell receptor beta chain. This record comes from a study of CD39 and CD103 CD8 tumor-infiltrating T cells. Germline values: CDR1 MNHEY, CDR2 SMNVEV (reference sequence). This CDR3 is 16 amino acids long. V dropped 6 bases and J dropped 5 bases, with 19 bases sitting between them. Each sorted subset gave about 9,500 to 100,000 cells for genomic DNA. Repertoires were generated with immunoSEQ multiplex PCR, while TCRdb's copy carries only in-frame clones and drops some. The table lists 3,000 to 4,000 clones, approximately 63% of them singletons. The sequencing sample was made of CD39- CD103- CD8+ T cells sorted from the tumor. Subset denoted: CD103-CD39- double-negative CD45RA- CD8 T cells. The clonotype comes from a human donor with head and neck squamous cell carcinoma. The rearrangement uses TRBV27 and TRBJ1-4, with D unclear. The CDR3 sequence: CASREAAYLLNEKLFF. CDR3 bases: TGTGCCAGCAGAGAGGCAGCGTATCTCCTCAATGAAAAACTGTTTTTT.